Below are 10 T cell receptor beta chains sequenced from a single sample in a study of technical replicates of blood from four donors. Clones were read by immunoSEQ multiplex PCR, and TCRdb kept only the in-frame ones, dropping some. Among 60,000 to 90,000 clones listed, approximately 96% were seen once. What was sequenced was T cells isolated from PBMCs. The receptors derive from a human donor in good health.

The chain uses TRBV5-1 and TRBJ1-1; a possible D gene is TRBD1 (5 bases). Germline-derived CDR1 and CDR2 are SGHRS and YFSETQ. This CDR3 contains 14 residues. With 0 bases removed from V and 6 bases from J, the gap between germline ends came to 12 bases. CDR3 sequence: CASSLEQGLPEAFF. The CDR3 region has the DNA TGCGCCAGCAGCTTGGAGCAGGGACTACCTGAAGCTTTCTTT.

The chain recombines TRBV7-9 with TRBJ2-2; 8 bases fit TRBD1. The CDR3 covers 17 residues. Germline-derived CDR1 and CDR2 are SEHNR and FQNEAQ (reference sequence). J was trimmed by 2 bases and V by 3 bases; bases with no gene match: 8. The CDR3 DNA reads as TGTGCCAGCAGCTTGCAGGGGGCGATCCTTAACACCGGGGAGCTGTTTTTT. Translation gives CASSLQGAILNTGELFF.

V usage is TRBV6-5 and J usage is TRBJ2-3, with 10 bases identical to TRBD1. The CDR3 is made up of 15 amino acids. Germline V gives CDR1 MNHEY, CDR2 SVGAGI. J gave up 2 bases and V 5 bases, and 4 bases lay outside the gene matches. The CDR3 region is CASSRQGAVTDTQYF. CDR3 bases: TGTGCCAGCAGTAGACAGGGGGCGGTCACAGATACGCAGTATTTT.

The chain links TRBV9 to TRBJ2-7; tentatively, D is TRBD2 (7 bases). With 0 bases removed from V and 6 bases from J, the gap between germline ends came to 16 bases. CDR1 and CDR2 (germline): SGDLS, YYNGEE. There are 15 residues in the CDR3. CDR3 amino acids: CASSVGAGGPAEQYF. DNA for the CDR3: TGTGCCAGCAGCGTAGGGGCCGGGGGGCCCGCCGAGCAGTACTTC.

Notes on this clone: The identical CDR3 is also encoded by other nucleotide sequences in the sample. The J gene is TRBJ2-7, the V gene TRBV20-1, with 7 bases lining up with TRBD1. Germline loops: CDR1 DFQATT, CDR2 SNEGSKA (reference sequence). V was clipped by 6 bases and J by 4 bases; unmatched bases: 3. The CDR3 is 11 amino acids. CDR3 amino acids: CSASRGYEQYF. The CDR3 DNA sequence: TGCAGTGCCAGCAGGGGGTACGAGCAGTACTTC.

V is TRBV5-6 and J is TRBJ2-5; 11 bases line up with TRBD2. The CDR3 length is 15 residues. J was trimmed by 5 bases and V by 1 base; bases with no gene match: 4. CDR1 and CDR2 from the germline V gene are SGHDT and YYEEEE. In DNA, the CDR3 is TGTGCCAGCAGCTTGCCGGGACTAGCGGCGGAGACCCAGTACTTC. Its protein product is CASSLPGLAAETQYF.

The chain couples TRBV5-1 to TRBJ2-2, with 7 positions matching TRBD1. This CDR3 contains 14 residues. The V and J ends lost 2 bases and 7 bases, in that order; junction bases with no gene match: 5. Germline assignment: CDR1 SGHRS and CDR2 YFSETQ. DNA for the CDR3: TGCGCCAGCAGCTTCGACAGGGTGATCGGGGAGCTGTTTTTT. It codes for CASSFDRVIGELFF. Full variable domain (missing parts from reference TRBV5-1 and TRBJ2-2): KAGVTQTPRYLIKTRGQQVTLSCSPISGHRSVSWYQQTPGQGLQFLFEYFSETQRNKGNFPGRFSGRQFSNSRSEMNVSTLELGDSALYLCASSFDRVIGELFFGEGSRLTVL.

In this sample, this clone turned up once. The chain employs TRBV4-3 and TRBJ1-4, with D uncertain. Trimming removed 4 bases from V and 8 bases from J, with 17 bases in between. There are 15 residues in the CDR3. Germline CDR1 LGHNA, CDR2 YSLEER. Written as DNA, the CDR3 is TGCGCCAGCAGCCTAGAGCAGACTCTCCGGGAAAAACTGTTTTTT. Translation gives CASSLEQTLREKLFF.

The chain links TRBV7-2 to TRBJ2-7, with a weak D call TRBD2 (6 bases). V gave up 1 base and J gave up 0 bases, with 13 bases separating them. Germline-derived CDR1 and CDR2 are SGHTA and FQGNSA. This CDR3 region has 16 residues. The CDR3 sequence: CASSLGGTVSSYEQYF. Written as DNA, the CDR3 is TGTGCCAGCAGCTTAGGCGGGACGGTGAGCTCCTACGAGCAGTACTTC.

The genes are TRBV30 and TRBJ1-5; tentative D call: TRBD1 (5 bases). The CDR3 has 11 residues. Germline V gene lookup returns CDR1 GTSNPN and CDR2 SVGIG (reference sequence). Trimming removed 1 base from V and 13 bases from J, with 11 bases in between. In DNA form, the CDR3 reads TGTGCCTGGAGTGCTGACAGAGAACAGCATTTT. Encoded protein: CAWSADREQHF.